The 5 T cell receptor beta chains in this list originate from one sample, sequenced in a study of cytomegalovirus exposure and HLA in healthy donors. It was with 60 Vbeta and 13 Jbeta primers that the PCR ran. Sequencing used immunoSEQ multiplex PCR; TCRdb keeps in-frame clones, though not all of them. Of around 210,000 clones in the sample, over 75% were seen once. The specimen was PBMCs. Receptor source: a boy younger than 18 in good health and CMV-seronegative.

This clone was counted a single time. V gene TRBV6-6 combines with J gene TRBJ1-3; 9 nucleotides line up with TRBD1. Germline V gives CDR1 MNHNY, CDR2 SVGAGI (reference sequence). J was trimmed by 3 bases and V by 7 bases; bases with no gene match: 4. This CDR3 has 14 amino acids. CDR3 in amino acids: CASKDRGGGNTIYF. In nucleotides, the CDR3 is TGTGCCAGCAAGGACAGGGGAGGTGGAAACACCATATATTTT.

The V call is TRBV5-1, the J call TRBJ2-2; 11 nucleotides match TRBD1. CDR1 and CDR2 (germline): SGHRS, YFSETQ. There are 14 residues in the CDR3. V lost 6 bases to trimming and J lost 6 bases; unmatched junction nucleotides: 4. Here the CDR3 reads CASTLGQGAGELFF. CDR3 in DNA: TGCGCCAGCACCCTGGGACAGGGGGCCGGGGAGCTGTTTTTT.

The V and J genes are TRBV5-1 and TRBJ2-2; D is undetermined. The V gene's germline CDR1 is SGHRS and CDR2 YFSETQ. V gave up 0 bases and J gave up 3 bases, with 6 bases separating them. This CDR3 is 14 amino acids long. The CDR3 region is CASSLAQDTGELFF. The CDR3 DNA is TGCGCCAGCAGCTTGGCCCAGGACACCGGGGAGCTGTTTTTT.

At least ten counts were recorded for this clone. The chain couples TRBV19 to TRBJ1-1, with D hard to call. Germline assignment: CDR1 LNHDA and CDR2 SQIVND (reference sequence). V gave up 4 bases and J gave up 1 base, with 7 bases separating them. The CDR3 is 13 amino acids. The CDR3 loop reads CASSRSGNTEAFF. CDR3 DNA: TGTGCCAGTAGTAGGTCGGGGAACACTGAAGCTTTCTTT.

The CDR3 region is CASSIGGQGYSPLHF. DNA of the CDR3: TGTGCCAGTAGTATTGGAGGACAGGGGTACTCACCCCTCCACTTT. The chain employs TRBV19 and TRBJ1-6, with TRBD1 matching 9 bases. V lost 3 bases to trimming and J lost 10 bases; unmatched junction nucleotides: 7. This CDR3 is built from 15 residues. Germline loops: CDR1 LNHDA, CDR2 SQIVND (reference sequence).